This T cell receptor beta chain emerged from a study of cytomegalovirus exposure and HLA in healthy donors. About the research overall: Earlier work reported some 110 million unique TCR beta sequences from 180 million or so T cells.

PCR used 60 Vbeta primers and 13 Jbeta primers. Data came from immunoSEQ multiplex PCR; TCRdb stores just in-frame clones and leaves some out. The sample table sets out approximately 50,000 clones. Of note for this clone: Its antigen is unknown.

Study results and limitations: Most subjects had HLA-A and HLA-B alleles reportedly predicted accurately by TCR beta sequences. There were a few CMV-associated chains whose specificity for CMV antigens was confirmed in vitro.

Trimming at V came to 8 bases and at J to 12 bases, leaving 9 bases not matched to a gene. The CDR3 totals 12 residues. The V gene's germline CDR1 is MDHEN and CDR2 SYDVKM. The sequenced sample was PBMCs. The source is a female donor in good health and CMV-seronegative. This sequence joins TRBV28 and TRBJ1-1, with 10 nucleotides matching TRBD1. The CDR3, as DNA: TGTGCCAGCGGGCGGGACAGGGGTCCGACTTTCTTT. Its protein is CASGRDRGPTFF.